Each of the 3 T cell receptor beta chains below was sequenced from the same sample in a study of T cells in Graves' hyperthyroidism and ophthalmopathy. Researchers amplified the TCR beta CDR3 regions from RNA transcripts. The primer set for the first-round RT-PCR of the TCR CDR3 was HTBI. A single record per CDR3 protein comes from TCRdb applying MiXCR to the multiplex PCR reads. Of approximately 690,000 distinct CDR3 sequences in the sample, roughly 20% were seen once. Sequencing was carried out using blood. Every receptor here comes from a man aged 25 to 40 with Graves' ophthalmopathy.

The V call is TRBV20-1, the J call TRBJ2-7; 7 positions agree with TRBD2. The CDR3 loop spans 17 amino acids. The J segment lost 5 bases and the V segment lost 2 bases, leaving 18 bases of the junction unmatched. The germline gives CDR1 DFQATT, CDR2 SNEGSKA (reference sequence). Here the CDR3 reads CSARPGERERVTDEQYF. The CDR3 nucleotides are TGCAGTGCTAGACCTGGAGAGCGGGAAAGGGTCACGGACGAGCAGTACTTC.

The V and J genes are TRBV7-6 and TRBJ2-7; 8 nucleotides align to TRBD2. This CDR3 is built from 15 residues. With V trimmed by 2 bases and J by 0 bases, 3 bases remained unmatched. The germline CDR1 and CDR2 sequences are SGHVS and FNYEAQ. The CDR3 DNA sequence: TGTGCCAGCAGCTTATCAGCGGGAGACTCCTACGAGCAGTACTTC. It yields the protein CASSLSAGDSYEQYF.

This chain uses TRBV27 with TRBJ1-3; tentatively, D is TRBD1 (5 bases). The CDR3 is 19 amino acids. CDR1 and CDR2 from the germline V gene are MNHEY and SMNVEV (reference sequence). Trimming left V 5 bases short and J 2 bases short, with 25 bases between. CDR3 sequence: CASSPQGGFLLVPGNTIYF. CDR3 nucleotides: TGTGCCAGCAGTCCCCAGGGCGGTTTTCTTCTCGTTCCTGGAAACACCATATATTTT.